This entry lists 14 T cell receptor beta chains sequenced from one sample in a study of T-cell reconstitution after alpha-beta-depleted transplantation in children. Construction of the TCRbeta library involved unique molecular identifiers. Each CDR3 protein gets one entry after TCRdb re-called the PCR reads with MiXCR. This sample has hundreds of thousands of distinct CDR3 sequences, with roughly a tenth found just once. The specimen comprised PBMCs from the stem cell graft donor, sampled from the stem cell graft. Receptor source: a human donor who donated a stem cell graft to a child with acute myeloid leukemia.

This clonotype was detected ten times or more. The CDR3 DNA is TGTGCCAGCAGTTTCGCGGGAGGCTCCTACAATGAGCAGTTCTTC. It codes for CASSFAGGSYNEQFF. The chain joins TRBV12-3 or TRBV12-4 to TRBJ2-1; TRBD2 agrees at 8 bases. V shed 3 bases and J 0 bases; nucleotides not matched to a gene: 1. The CDR3 is made up of 15 amino acids.

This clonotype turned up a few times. The CDR3 coding sequence is TGTGCCAGCAGTTTATCCACTAGCCAAGCCTACGAGCAGTACTTC. Its protein product is CASSLSTSQAYEQYF. This chain joins TRBV27 and TRBJ2-7, with a tentative D call TRBD2 (6 bases). This CDR3 has 15 residues. CDR1 is MNHEY, CDR2 SMNVEV, per germline (reference sequence). The V end was cut by 0 bases, the J end by 2 bases, with 11 bases between.

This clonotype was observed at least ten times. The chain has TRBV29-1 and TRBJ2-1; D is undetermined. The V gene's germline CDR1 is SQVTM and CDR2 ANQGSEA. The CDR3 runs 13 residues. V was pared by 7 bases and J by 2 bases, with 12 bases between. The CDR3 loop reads CSARTATYNEQFF. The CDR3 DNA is TGCAGCGCCCGGACGGCGACCTACAATGAGCAGTTCTTC.

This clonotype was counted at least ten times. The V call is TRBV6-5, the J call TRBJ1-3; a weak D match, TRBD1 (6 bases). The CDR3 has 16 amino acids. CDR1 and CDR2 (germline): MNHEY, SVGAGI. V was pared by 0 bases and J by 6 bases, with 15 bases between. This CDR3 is CASSYSEQGSVNTIYF. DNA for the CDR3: TGTGCCAGCAGTTACTCTGAACAGGGTAGTGTAAACACCATATATTTT.

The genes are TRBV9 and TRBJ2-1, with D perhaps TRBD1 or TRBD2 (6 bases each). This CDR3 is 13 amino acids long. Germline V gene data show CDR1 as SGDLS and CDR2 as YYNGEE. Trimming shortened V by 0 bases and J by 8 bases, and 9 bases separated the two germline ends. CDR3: CASSVVGGHEQFF. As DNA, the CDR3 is TGTGCCAGCAGCGTAGTAGGGGGGCATGAGCAGTTCTTC.

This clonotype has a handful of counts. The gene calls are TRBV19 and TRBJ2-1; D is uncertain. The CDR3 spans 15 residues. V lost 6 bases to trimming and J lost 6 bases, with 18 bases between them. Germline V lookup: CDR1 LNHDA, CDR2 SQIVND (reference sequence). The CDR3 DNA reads TGTGCCAGTAGGCCATCTTCAACCCCCCTCAATGAGCAGTTCTTC. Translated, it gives CASRPSSTPLNEQFF.

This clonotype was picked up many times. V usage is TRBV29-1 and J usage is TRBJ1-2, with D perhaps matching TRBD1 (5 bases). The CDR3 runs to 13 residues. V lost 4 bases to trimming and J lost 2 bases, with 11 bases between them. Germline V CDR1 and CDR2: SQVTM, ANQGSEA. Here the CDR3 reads CSVGQGKNYGYTF. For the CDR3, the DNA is TGCAGCGTTGGGCAGGGTAAAAACTATGGCTACACCTTC.

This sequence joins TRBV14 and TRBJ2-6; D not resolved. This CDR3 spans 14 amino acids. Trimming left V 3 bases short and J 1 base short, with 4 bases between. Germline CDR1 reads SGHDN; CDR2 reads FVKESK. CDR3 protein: CASSHKSGANVLTF. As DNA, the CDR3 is TGTGCCAGCAGCCACAAGTCTGGGGCCAACGTCCTGACTTTC.

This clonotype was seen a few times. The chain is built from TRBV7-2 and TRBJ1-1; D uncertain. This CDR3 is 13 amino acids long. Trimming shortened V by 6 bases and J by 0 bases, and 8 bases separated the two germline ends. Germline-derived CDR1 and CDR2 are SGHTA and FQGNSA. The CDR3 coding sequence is TGTGCCAGCAGGGACCAACTGAACACTGAAGCTTTCTTT. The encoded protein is CASRDQLNTEAFF.

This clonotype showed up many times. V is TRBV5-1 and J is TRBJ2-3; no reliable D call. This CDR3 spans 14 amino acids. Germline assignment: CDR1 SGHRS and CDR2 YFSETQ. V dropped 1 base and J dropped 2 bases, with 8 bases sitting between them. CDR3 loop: CASSLYGNTDTQYF. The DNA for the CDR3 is TGCGCCAGCAGCTTGTATGGGAACACAGATACGCAGTATTTT.

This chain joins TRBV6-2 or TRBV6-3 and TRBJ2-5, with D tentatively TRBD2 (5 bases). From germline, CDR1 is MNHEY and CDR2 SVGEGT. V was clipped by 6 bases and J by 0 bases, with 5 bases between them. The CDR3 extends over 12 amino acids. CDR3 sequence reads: CASRRDQETQYF. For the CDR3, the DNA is TGTGCCAGCAGGAGGGACCAAGAGACCCAGTACTTC.

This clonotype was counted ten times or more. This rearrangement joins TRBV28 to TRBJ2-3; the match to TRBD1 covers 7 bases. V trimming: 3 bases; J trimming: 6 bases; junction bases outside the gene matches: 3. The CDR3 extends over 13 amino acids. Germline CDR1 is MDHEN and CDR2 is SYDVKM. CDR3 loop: CASSFTGADTQYF. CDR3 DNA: TGTGCCAGCAGTTTTACAGGGGCCGATACGCAGTATTTT.

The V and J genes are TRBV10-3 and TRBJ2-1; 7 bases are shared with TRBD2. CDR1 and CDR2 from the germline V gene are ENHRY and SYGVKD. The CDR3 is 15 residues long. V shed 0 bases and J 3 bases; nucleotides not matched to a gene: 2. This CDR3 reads CAISESGGSYNEQFF. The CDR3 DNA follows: TGTGCCATCAGTGAGTCGGGCGGGAGCTACAATGAGCAGTTCTTC.

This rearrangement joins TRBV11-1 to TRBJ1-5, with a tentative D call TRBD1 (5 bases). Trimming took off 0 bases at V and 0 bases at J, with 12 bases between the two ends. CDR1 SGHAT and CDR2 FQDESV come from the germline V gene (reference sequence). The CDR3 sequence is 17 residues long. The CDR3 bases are TGTGCCAGCAGCTTAGCTTCAGGGTCCTATAGCAATCAGCCCCAGCATTTT. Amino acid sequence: CASSLASGSYSNQPQHF.